This TCR beta chain was sequenced for a study of CD4+ T cells in melanoma. Findings and caveats of the study: Neoantigen-specific CD4+ T cells in melanoma reportedly had diverse differentiation states. CD8+ T cell, macrophage and B cell function reportedly correlated with neoantigen-specific CD4+ T cells.

The germline V gene encodes CDR1 MNHNS and CDR2 SASEGT. This CDR3 region has 15 residues. With 2 bases clipped from V and 1 base from J, the junction kept 2 bases outside the gene matches. Details on this clone: Its antigen is not identified.

Method: immunoSEQ multiplex PCR; TCRdb's copy keeps in-frame clones and lacks some. Found here are about 140,000 clones, around 90% of them singletons; the top ten hold more than 1.5%. V is TRBV6-1 and J is TRBJ2-3; 8 nucleotides align to TRBD1. The TCR sequence derives from a human donor with melanoma. The CDR3 DNA reads as TGTGCCAGCAGTGAACCAGGGGGCGGCACAGATACGCAGTATTTT. Its translation is CASSEPGGGTDTQYF.